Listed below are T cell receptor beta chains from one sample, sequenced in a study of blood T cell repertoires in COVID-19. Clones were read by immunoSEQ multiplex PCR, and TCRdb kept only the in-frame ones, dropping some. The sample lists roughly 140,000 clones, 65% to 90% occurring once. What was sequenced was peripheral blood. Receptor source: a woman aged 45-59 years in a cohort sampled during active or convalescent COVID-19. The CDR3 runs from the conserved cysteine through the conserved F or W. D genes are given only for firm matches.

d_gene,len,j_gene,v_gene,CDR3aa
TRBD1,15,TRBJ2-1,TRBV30,CAWSVPGTGYNEQFF
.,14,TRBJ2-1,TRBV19,CASGAESSYNEQFF
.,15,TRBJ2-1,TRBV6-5,CASSYSRSSYNEQFF
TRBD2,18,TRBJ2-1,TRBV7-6,CASSLAPPSGAFYNEQFF
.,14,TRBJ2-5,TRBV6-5,CASSYAGNQETQYF
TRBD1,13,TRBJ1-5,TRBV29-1,CSAGQGSNQPQHF
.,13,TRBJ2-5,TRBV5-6,CASSLGTPGTQYF
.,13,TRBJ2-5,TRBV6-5,CASSLAGLETQYF
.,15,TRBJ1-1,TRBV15,CATSRYRDGNTEAFF
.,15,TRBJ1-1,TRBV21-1,CASSKVRGADTEAFF
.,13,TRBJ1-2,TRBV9,CASSARLNYGYTF
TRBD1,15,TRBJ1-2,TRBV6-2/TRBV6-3,CASSYSPGQDHGYTF
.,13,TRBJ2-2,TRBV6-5,CASSYRGSGELFF
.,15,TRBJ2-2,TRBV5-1,CASSLDRIDTGELFF
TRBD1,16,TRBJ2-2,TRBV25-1,CASSDWRTGNTGELFF
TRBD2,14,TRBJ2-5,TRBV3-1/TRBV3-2,CASSLLAGGETQYF
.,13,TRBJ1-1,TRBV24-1,CATSGHGNTEAFF
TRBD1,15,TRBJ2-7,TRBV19,CASSPSTGGTYEQYF
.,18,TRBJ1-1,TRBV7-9,CASSSLRPGGARYTEAFF
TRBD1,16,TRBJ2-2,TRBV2,CASSVPRTGTSGELFF
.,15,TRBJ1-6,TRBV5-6,CASSAQGFLSSPLHF
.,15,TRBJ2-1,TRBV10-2,CASSDGSGSYNEQFF
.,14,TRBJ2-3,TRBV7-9,CASAVRGSTDTQYF
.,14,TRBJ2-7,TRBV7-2,CASSLSWGVYEQYF
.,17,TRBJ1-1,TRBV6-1,CASSELQVWDMNTEAFF
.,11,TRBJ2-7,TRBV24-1,CATTSSEEQYF
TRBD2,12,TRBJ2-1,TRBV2,CASRRLADEQFF
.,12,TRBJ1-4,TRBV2,CASGTYNEKLFF
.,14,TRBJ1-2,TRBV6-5,CASSYSTRNYGYTF
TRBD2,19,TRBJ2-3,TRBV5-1,CASSLGLAGGTRILDTQYF
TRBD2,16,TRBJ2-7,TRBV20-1,CSASPLTSGGSHEQYF
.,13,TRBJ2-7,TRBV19,CASSTIYAGEQYF
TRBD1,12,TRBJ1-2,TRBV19,CASGDRAYGYTF
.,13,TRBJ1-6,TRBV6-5,CASSVGGFSPLHF
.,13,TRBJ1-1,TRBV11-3,CASSLSQDTEAFF
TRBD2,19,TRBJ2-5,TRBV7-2,CASSLVGPGLAGSQETQYF
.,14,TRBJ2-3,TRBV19,CASSWAQAADTQYF
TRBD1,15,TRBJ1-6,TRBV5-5,CASSLQGYYNSPLHF
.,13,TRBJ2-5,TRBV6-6,CASSYQGGETQYF
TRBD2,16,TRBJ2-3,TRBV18,CASSPPLAGDTDTQYF
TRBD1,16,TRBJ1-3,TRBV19,CASTKGQRNSGNTIYF
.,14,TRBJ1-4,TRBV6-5,CASSRDNLNEKLFF
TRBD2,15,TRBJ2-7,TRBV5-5,CASSLIAGGPYEQYF
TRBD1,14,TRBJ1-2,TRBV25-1,CASSATGVAYGYTF
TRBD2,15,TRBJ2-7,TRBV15,CATSTTLAGHYEQYF
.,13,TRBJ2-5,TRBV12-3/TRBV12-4,CASSFGGQETQYF
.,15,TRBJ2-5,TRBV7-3,CASSSSGAPGETQYF
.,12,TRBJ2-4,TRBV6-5,CASSPGRDIQYF
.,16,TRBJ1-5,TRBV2,CASSDGAEYSNQPQHF
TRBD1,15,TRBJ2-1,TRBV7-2,CASSFQGAPGNEQFF